The 17 T cell receptor beta chains presented below share a single source sample, sequenced in a study of neurological immune-mediated disorders. Time point reported: longitudinal time-point 2. TCRdb called the 5' RACE reads again in MiXCR, with one record for every CDR3 protein. Among tens of thousands of distinct CDR3 sequences listed, 10% to 15% were seen once. The sequencing input was PBMCs. These receptors were taken from a woman aged 35 to 49 in good health.

This clonotype was detected ten times or more. This sequence joins TRBV4-1 and TRBJ2-7; 8 nucleotides agree with TRBD2. This CDR3 has 14 residues. Per the germline V gene, CDR1 is MGHRA and CDR2 is YSYEKL. The V gene end was trimmed by 1 base and the J gene end by 2 bases; junction bases not matched to a gene: 1. CDR3 sequence reads: CASSQAGGPYEQYF. DNA for the CDR3: TGCGCCAGCAGCCAAGCGGGGGGGCCCTACGAGCAGTACTTC.

This clonotype was recorded many times. One end of the junction fails to match germline, which may point to a read error. The rearrangement links TRBV7-2 to TRBJ2-5; the D gene is possibly TRBD2 (6 bases). The CDR3 covers 14 residues. CDR1 and CDR2 (germline): SGHTA, FQGNSA. The CDR3 DNA follows: TGTGCCAGCAGTTTAGGCGGGGCCCAAGAGACCCAGTACTTC. This translates into CASSLGGAQETQYF.

This clonotype was seen at least ten times. CDR3 residues: CSVEGGDNEQFF. CDR3 DNA sequence: TGCAGCGTTGAGGGGGGGGACAATGAGCAGTTCTTC. The chain links TRBV29-1 to TRBJ2-1; TRBD2 matches at 7 bases. The CDR3 is 12 amino acids. Per the germline V gene, CDR1 is SQVTM and CDR2 is ANQGSEA. V shed 3 bases and J 5 bases; nucleotides not matched to a gene: 1.

This clonotype was recorded many times. This sequence joins TRBV10-2 and TRBJ2-1; D perhaps matches TRBD2 (5 bases). The germline CDR1 and CDR2 sequences are WSHSY and SAAADI. Trimming took 4 bases from V and 0 from J, leaving 10 bases between them. The CDR3 has 15 amino acids. This CDR3 is CASSGWESSYNEQFF. Written as DNA, the CDR3 is TGCGCCAGCAGTGGTTGGGAGAGCTCCTACAATGAGCAGTTCTTC.

V and J are TRBV2 and TRBJ1-1; possible D gene TRBD1, 6 bases. Trimming took off 4 bases at V and 4 bases at J, with 10 bases between the two ends. Germline CDR1 and CDR2: SNHLY and FYNNEI. This CDR3 region has 13 residues. CDR3 region: CASSGGQRTEAFF. CDR3 nucleotide sequence: TGTGCCAGCAGTGGTGGACAGCGCACTGAAGCTTTCTTT.

This clonotype was recorded many times. J is TRBJ2-7 and V is TRBV20-1, with D unresolved. From germline, CDR1 is DFQATT and CDR2 SNEGSKA (reference sequence). Trimming cost V 3 bases and J 0 bases, with 6 bases left between them. This CDR3 spans 12 amino acids. CDR3 bases: TGCAGTGCTAGTCAGAGCTCCTACGAGCAGTACTTC. This translates into CSASQSSYEQYF.

This clonotype came up many times. The chain employs TRBV7-2 and TRBJ2-3, with 7 bases identical to TRBD2. The germline V gene encodes CDR1 SGHTA and CDR2 FQGNSA. The CDR3 sequence is 16 residues long. V shed 7 bases, J shed 2 bases, and the junction held 12 bases outside the gene matches. CDR3 nucleotides: TGTGCCAGCACACTCGGGCGGGGGATAAACACAGATACGCAGTATTTT. It codes for CASTLGRGINTDTQYF. Full variable domain (missing parts from reference TRBV7-2 and TRBJ2-3): GAGVSQSPSNKVTEKGKDVELRCDPISGHTALYWYRQSLGQGLEFLIYFQGNSAPDKSGLPSDRFSAERTGGSVSTLTIQRTQQEDSAVYLCASTLGRGINTDTQYFGPGTRLTVL.

This clonotype was seen ten or more times. The chain is built from TRBV20-1 and TRBJ1-4; the match to TRBD1 covers 7 bases. CDR3 size: 14 residues. V trimming: 1 base; J trimming: 8 bases; junction bases outside the gene matches: 7. Germline-derived CDR1 and CDR2 are DFQATT and SNEGSKA (reference sequence). The CDR3 spells CSARGSGGEEKLFF. The CDR3 bases are TGCAGTGCTAGAGGGTCAGGGGGGGAGGAAAAACTGTTTTTT.

This clonotype appeared many times. The gene calls are TRBV7-2 and TRBJ2-2, with TRBD2 identical over 7 bases. The CDR3 has 15 residues. The junction had 11 bases not matched to a gene; V was cut back by 6 bases and J by 7 bases. Per germline, CDR1 SGHTA and CDR2 FQGNSA. The CDR3 region is CASRPGGLGHGELFF. The CDR3 region has the DNA TGTGCCAGCAGGCCGGGGGGTTTGGGGCACGGGGAGCTGTTTTTT. The full variable domain, with the rest looked up from reference TRBV7-2 and TRBJ2-2, is GAGVSQSPSNKVTEKGKDVELRCDPISGHTALYWYRQSLGQGLEFLIYFQGNSAPDKSGLPSDRFSAERTGGSVSTLTIQRTQQEDSAVYLCASRPGGLGHGELFFGEGSRLTVL.

This clonotype was observed many times. The CDR3 is CASSQSVAGSGELFF. CDR3 bases: TGCGCCAGCAGCCAATCTGTGGCGGGATCCGGGGAGCTGTTTTTT. This chain connects TRBV4-3 to TRBJ2-2; a weak D match, TRBD2 (6 bases). CDR1 is LGHNA, CDR2 YSLEER, per germline. The CDR3 runs to 15 residues. V lost 2 bases and J 6 bases, leaving 13 bases between the germline ends.

The table lists this clonotype with many counts. The rearrangement links TRBV10-3 to TRBJ2-3; 11 positions match TRBD2. V shed 5 bases, J shed 3 bases, and the junction held 1 base outside the gene matches. Looked up from germline, CDR1 is ENHRY and CDR2 is SYGVKD. This CDR3 comprises 14 residues. The CDR3 region has the DNA TGTGCCATCAGTCTAGCGGGAGGAACAGATACGCAGTATTTT. It codes for CAISLAGGTDTQYF.

This clonotype was counted between two and nine times. The genes are TRBV9 and TRBJ2-1, with D unclear. Germline V gene sequence: CDR1 SGDLS, CDR2 YYNGEE. Trimming removed 3 bases at V and 9 bases at J, with 13 bases between. The CDR3 runs to 13 residues. The CDR3 here is CASSASSASEQFF. CDR3 DNA: TGTGCCAGCAGCGCCTCCTCGGCGAGTGAGCAGTTCTTC.

The genes are TRBV29-1 and TRBJ2-5; 11 positions match TRBD2. This CDR3 has 13 residues. V shed 1 base and J 5 bases; nucleotides not matched to a gene: 0. Germline-derived CDR1 and CDR2 are SQVTM and ANQGSEA. The CDR3, as DNA: TGCAGCGTTGAAGTAGCGGGGGGGGAGACCCAGTACTTC. This translates into CSVEVAGGETQYF.

By sample share, this clonotype is medium-sized. This chain links TRBV12-3 or TRBV12-4 with TRBJ2-7; 8 bases fit TRBD1. The V segment lost 3 bases and the J segment 4 bases; nucleotides outside the gene matches: 11. The CDR3 totals 16 residues. DNA for the CDR3: TGTGCCAGCAGTTTGGATAGGACAGGGAGATCTTACGAGCAGTACTTC. Translation gives CASSLDRTGRSYEQYF.

The chain employs TRBV20-1 and TRBJ2-1; 9 bases agree with TRBD2. Per the germline V gene, CDR1 is DFQATT and CDR2 is SNEGSKA (reference sequence). The V and J ends lost 3 bases and 0 bases, in that order; junction bases with no gene match: 9. This CDR3 has 17 amino acids. The CDR3 sequence is CSASTSLAGSSYNEQFF. The CDR3 nucleotides read TGCAGTGCTAGTACCTCCCTAGCGGGGAGCTCCTACAATGAGCAGTTCTTC.

There are many counts of this clonotype. This chain connects TRBV10-3 to TRBJ1-5; a possible D gene is TRBD1 (5 bases). Trimming stripped 3 bases from V and 7 bases from J, with 16 bases between. CDR1 and CDR2 from the germline V gene are ENHRY and SYGVKD. This CDR3 region has 15 residues. The CDR3 here is CAISERRQPEQPQHF. CDR3 nucleotide sequence: TGTGCCATCAGTGAACGGAGACAGCCCGAACAGCCCCAGCATTTT.

This clonotype showed up many times. The chain employs TRBV7-9 and TRBJ2-2, with D possibly TRBD1 on 5 matching bases. The CDR3 covers 16 residues. CDR1 is SEHNR, CDR2 FQNEAQ, per germline (reference sequence). Between the trimmed V and J ends, which lost 3 bases and 5 bases, there was a span of 16 bases. CDR3 DNA: TGTGCCAGCAGCTTGGACGCAGGGTGGAATACCGGGGAGCTGTTTTTT. Its translation is CASSLDAGWNTGELFF.